The T cell receptor beta chain under discussion was sequenced for a study of OX40 agonist ivuxolimab in advanced cancers. The CDR3 has 15 amino acids. Germline assignment: CDR1 WSHSY and CDR2 SAAADI. Data came from immunoSEQ multiplex PCR; TCRdb stores just in-frame clones and leaves some out. The repertoire holds around 86,000 clones, 70% to 90% seen once, with 0.3% to 0.45% in the top ten. As regards this clone: At one end, the junction sequence differs from germline, possibly due to a read error.

The chain couples TRBV10-2 to TRBJ2-7; possibly TRBD1 or TRBD2 for D (5 bases each). The material was CD4+ or CD8+ T cells sorted from blood, obtained in a trial of the OX40 agonist ivuxolimab. The TCR comes from an adult with an advanced solid tumor such as melanoma, head and neck, liver or kidney cancer. The CDR3 region has the DNA TGCGCCAGCAGTGAGTCGGGGTCCTACTCGGGGCGGATTCTCTTC. It translates to CASSESGSYSGRILF.